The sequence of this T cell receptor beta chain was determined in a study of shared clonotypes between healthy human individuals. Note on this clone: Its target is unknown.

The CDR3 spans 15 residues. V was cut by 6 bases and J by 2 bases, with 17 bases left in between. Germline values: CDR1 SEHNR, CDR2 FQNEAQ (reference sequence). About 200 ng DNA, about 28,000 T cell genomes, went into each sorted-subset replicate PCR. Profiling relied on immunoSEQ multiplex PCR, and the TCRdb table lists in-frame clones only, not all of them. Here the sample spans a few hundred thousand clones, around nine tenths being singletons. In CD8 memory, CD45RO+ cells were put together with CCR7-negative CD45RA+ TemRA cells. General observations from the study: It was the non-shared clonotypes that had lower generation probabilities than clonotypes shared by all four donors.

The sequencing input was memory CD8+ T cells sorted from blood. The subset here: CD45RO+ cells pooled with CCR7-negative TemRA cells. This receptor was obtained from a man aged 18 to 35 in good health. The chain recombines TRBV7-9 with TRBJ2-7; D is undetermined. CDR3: CASSLQRTDPYEQYF. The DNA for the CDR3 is TGTGCCAGCAGTCTTCAACGGACCGACCCCTACGAGCAGTACTTC.